These T cell receptor beta chains were read from a single sample in a study of OX40 agonist ivuxolimab in advanced cancers. TCRdb's copy holds only in-frame clones and misses some; the assay was immunoSEQ multiplex PCR. In the table there are more than 90,000 clones, about 84% of which are singletons. The sample here was CD4+ or CD8+ T cells sorted from blood, taken in a trial of the OX40 agonist ivuxolimab. The receptors derive from an adult with an advanced solid tumor such as melanoma, head and neck, liver or kidney cancer. CDR3s include the opening cysteine and the closing phenylalanine or tryptophan.

cdr3_length	j_call	v_call	cdr3_aa
14	TRBJ2-2	TRBV2	CASSQQGGTGELFF
15	TRBJ2-1	TRBV7-9	CASSRSGSVDNEQFF
16	TRBJ2-3	TRBV4-3	CASSQVGGGAGDTQYF
15	TRBJ2-1	TRBV6-5	CASSSSAASYNEQFF
14	TRBJ1-2	TRBV11-2	CASTQGAANYGYTF
18	TRBJ2-3	TRBV9	CASSVGTSGGPTTDTQYF
15	TRBJ2-7	TRBV11-2	CASSLDLSSFQEQYF
14	TRBJ1-5	TRBV6-1	CASSEQGANQPQHF
17	TRBJ2-5	TRBV5-5	CASSLDGGTRGLETQYF
13	TRBJ2-7	TRBV10-3	CAISGLTVYEQYF
15	TRBJ1-4	TRBV15	CATSRDRGFGEKLFF
12	TRBJ1-1	TRBV7-2	CASSHGTGEAFF
11	TRBJ1-1	TRBV12-5	CASGLDRAAFF
13	TRBJ1-1	TRBV2	CASSAETDTEAFF
15	TRBJ2-1	TRBV5-1	CASSSPQREYNEQFF
15	TRBJ2-3	TRBV9	CASSVEGLAFDTQYF
15	TRBJ2-5	TRBV5-6	CASSPWRGTGETQYF
14	TRBJ2-2	TRBV19	CASTDRVGTGELFF
16	TRBJ2-1	TRBV15	CATSRVQTSGRDEQFF